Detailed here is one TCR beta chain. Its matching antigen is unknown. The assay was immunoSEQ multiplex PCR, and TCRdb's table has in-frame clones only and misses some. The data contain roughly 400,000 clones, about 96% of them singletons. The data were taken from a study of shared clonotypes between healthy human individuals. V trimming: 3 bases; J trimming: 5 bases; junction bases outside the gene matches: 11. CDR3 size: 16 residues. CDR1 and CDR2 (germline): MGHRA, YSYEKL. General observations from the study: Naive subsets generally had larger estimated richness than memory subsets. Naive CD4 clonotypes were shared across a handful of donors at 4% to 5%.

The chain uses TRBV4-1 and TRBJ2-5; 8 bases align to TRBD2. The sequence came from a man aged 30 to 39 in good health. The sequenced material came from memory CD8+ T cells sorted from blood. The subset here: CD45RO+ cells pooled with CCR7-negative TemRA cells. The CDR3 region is CASSQGPGRADETQYF. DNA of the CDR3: TGCGCCAGCAGCCAGGGGCCCGGGAGGGCCGACGAGACCCAGTACTTC.